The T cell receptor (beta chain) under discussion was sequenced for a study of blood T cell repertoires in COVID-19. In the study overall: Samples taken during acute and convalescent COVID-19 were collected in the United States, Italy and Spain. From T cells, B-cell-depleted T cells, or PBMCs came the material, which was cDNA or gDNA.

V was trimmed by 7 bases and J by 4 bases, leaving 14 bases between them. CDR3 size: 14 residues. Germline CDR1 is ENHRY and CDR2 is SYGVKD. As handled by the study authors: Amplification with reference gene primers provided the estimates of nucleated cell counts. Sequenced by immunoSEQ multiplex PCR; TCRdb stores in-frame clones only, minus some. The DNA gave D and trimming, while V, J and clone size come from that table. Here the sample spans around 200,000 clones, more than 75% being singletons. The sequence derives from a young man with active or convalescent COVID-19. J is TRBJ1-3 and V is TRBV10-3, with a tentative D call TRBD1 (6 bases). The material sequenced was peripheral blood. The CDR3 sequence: CAITTGLPGNTIYF. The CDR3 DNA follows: TGTGCCATCACCACAGGGTTGCCCGGAAACACCATATATTTT.